This T cell receptor (beta chain) was sequenced during a study of blood T cell repertoires in COVID-19. Study in general: Samples taken during acute and convalescent COVID-19 were collected in the United States, Italy and Spain.

Measured with immunoSEQ multiplex PCR; TCRdb has only the in-frame clones, and not every one. The table shows approximately 70,000 clones, with roughly 80% occurring only once. The count of this clone is one. The TCR was taken from a man in his 70s who had recovered from COVID-19. The source material was peripheral blood.

Written as DNA, the CDR3 is TGTGCCGTAAGGGGACTAGCGGGGCCAAACACCGGGGAGCTGTTTTTT. This sequence encodes CAVRGLAGPNTGELFF. V and J are TRBV10-3 and TRBJ2-2; 13 bases map to TRBD2. Germline values: CDR1 ENHRY, CDR2 SYGVKD. The CDR3 has 16 residues. Trimming cost V 11 bases and J 2 bases; bases outside gene matches: 8.